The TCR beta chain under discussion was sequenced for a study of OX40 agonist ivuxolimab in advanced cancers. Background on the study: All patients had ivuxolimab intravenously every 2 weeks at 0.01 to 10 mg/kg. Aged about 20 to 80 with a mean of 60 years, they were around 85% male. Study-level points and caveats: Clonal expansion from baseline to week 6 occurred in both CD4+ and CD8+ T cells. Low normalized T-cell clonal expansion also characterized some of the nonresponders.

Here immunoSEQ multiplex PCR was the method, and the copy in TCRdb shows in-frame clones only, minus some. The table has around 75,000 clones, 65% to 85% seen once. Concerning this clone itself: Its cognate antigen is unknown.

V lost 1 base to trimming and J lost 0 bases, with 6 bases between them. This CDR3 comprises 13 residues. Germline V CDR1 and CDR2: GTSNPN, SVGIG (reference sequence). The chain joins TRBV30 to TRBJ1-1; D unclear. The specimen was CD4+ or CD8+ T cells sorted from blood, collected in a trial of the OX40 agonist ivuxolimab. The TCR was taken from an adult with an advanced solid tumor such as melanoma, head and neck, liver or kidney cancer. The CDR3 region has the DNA TGTGCCTGGAGTGGGACTCTGAACACTGAAGCTTTCTTT. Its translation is CAWSGTLNTEAFF.